What follows describes a single T cell receptor (beta chain). This sample is part of a study of blood T cell repertoires in COVID-19. At the level of the study: Samples came from the United States, Italy and Spain, spanning acute and convalescent COVID-19. PBMCs, B-cell-depleted T cells, or T cells were the source of the cDNA or gDNA that made up the material.

In the original processing: It was from reference gene primer amplification that nucleated cell counts were estimated. The method was immunoSEQ multiplex PCR; TCRdb's version includes in-frame clones alone and lacks a portion of them. That table supplies the V and J calls and clone size; D and trimming were determined from the DNA. Of tens of thousands of clones detected, roughly four fifths appear once; the ten largest clones hold approximately 27%. This CDR3 is built from 15 residues. Germline V gene sequence: CDR1 MNHNS, CDR2 SASEGT. The V end lost 2 bases, the J end lost 5 bases, and 12 bases lay between the germline ends.

What was sequenced was peripheral blood. The rearrangement uses TRBV6-1 and TRBJ2-2; weak D call: TRBD2 (6 bases). This sequence originates from a woman older than 75 with active or convalescent COVID-19. The CDR3 region is CASSEFFGGTGELFF. CDR3 sequence (DNA): TGTGCCAGCAGTGAATTTTTTGGGGGGACCGGGGAGCTGTTTTTT.